Following are 29 T cell receptor beta chains from one sample sequenced in a study of OX40 agonist ivuxolimab in advanced cancers. The protocol was immunoSEQ multiplex PCR, while the TCRdb copy is restricted to in-frame clones and leaves out a portion. The table includes more than 55,000 clones, about 85% detected once. The material was CD4+ or CD8+ T cells sorted from blood, obtained in a trial of the OX40 agonist ivuxolimab. The receptor source for this set is an adult with an advanced solid tumor such as melanoma, head and neck, liver or kidney cancer.

This clone appeared a few times. The chain carries TRBV5-8 and TRBJ2-3, with no clear D. Per the germline V gene, CDR1 is SGHTS and CDR2 is YDEGEE. This CDR3 comprises 14 residues. Trimming shortened V by 1 base and J by 3 bases, and 9 bases separated the two germline ends. CDR3 amino acids: CASSLRWGTDTQYF. In DNA form, the CDR3 reads TGTGCCAGCAGCTTGAGGTGGGGAACAGATACGCAGTATTTT. The entire variable domain, with the rest obtained from reference TRBV5-8 and TRBJ2-3, is as follows: EAGVTQSPTHLIKTRGQQATLRCSPISGHTSVYWYQQALGLGLQFLLWYDEGEERNRGNFPPRFSGRQFPNYSSELNVNALELEDSALYLCASSLRWGTDTQYFGPGTRLTVL.

This clone has only a few counts. The rearrangement uses TRBV19 and TRBJ2-1, with no clear D. CDR1 and CDR2 from the germline V gene are LNHDA and SQIVND (reference sequence). Trimming took off 5 bases at V and 9 bases at J, with 14 bases between the two ends. The CDR3 has 13 residues. The CDR3 DNA reads as TGTGCCAGTAGTTTCCGTTCTGTGGGTGAGCAGTTCTTC. Its protein is CASSFRSVGEQFF.

This chain links TRBV6-6 with TRBJ1-6; D gene ambiguous. Germline assignment: CDR1 MNHNY and CDR2 SVGAGI (reference sequence). Trimming took 7 bases from V and 0 from J, leaving 7 bases between them. There are 14 residues in the CDR3. The DNA of the CDR3 is TGTGCCAGCACAGTCAGCTCCTATAATTCACCCCTCCACTTT. This translates into CASTVSSYNSPLHF.

This clone was found a few times. J is TRBJ2-1 and V is TRBV11-2, with 11 bases aligning to TRBD2. V was clipped by 3 bases and J by 6 bases; unmatched bases: 16. From germline, CDR1 is SGHAT and CDR2 FQNNGV. The CDR3 is 19 residues long. In DNA, the CDR3 is TGTGCCAGCAGCTTGTCGGGGGCTAGCGGGAGGACTTCTGCCAATGAGCAGTTCTTC. It is translated as CASSLSGASGRTSANEQFF.

The V call is TRBV5-1, the J call TRBJ2-6; 9 bases line up with TRBD1. The CDR3 is 18 residues long. CDR1 is SGHRS, CDR2 YFSETQ, per germline. The junction had 13 bases not matched to a gene; V was cut back by 5 bases and J by 4 bases. The CDR3 DNA sequence: TGCGCCAGCAGGAACAGGGGGCCCTTGACGTACGGGGCCAACGTCCTGACTTTC. Residues: CASRNRGPLTYGANVLTF.

The V gene is TRBV15, the J gene TRBJ1-3; TRBD1 is a possible D gene (5 bases). The length of the CDR3 is 16 residues. Germline loops: CDR1 LNHNV, CDR2 YYDKDF (reference sequence). Deletions cut 1 base from V and 2 bases from J, with 12 bases between. In nucleotides, the CDR3 is TGTGCCACCAGCAGAGTGGGCAGGGAGGCTGGAAACACCATATATTTT. It codes for CATSRVGREAGNTIYF. Looking up the rest from reference TRBV15 and TRBJ1-3 gives the full variable domain: DAMVIQNPRYQVTQFGKPVTLSCSQTLNHNVMYWYQQKSSQAPKLLFHYYDKDFNNEADTPDNFQSRRPNTSFCFLDIRSPGLGDTAMYLCATSRVGREAGNTIYFGEGSWLTVV.

V usage is TRBV27 and J usage is TRBJ2-3; 10 nucleotides line up with TRBD2. The CDR3 loop spans 15 amino acids. Germline CDR1 is MNHEY and CDR2 is SMNVEV (reference sequence). Losses at the gene ends were 9 bases for V and 0 bases for J; bases not matched to a gene: 6. This chain's CDR3 is CARAGGVASTDTQYF. In DNA, the CDR3 is TGTGCCAGAGCGGGGGGGGTCGCTAGCACAGATACGCAGTATTTT.

The genes are TRBV7-8 and TRBJ1-1; maybe TRBD1 (5 bases). Germline CDR1 reads SGHVS; CDR2 reads FQNEAQ. The CDR3 runs to 13 residues. The V end was cut by 4 bases, the J end by 1 base, with 7 bases between. CDR3 amino acids: CASSYGTNTEAFF. CDR3 coding DNA: TGTGCCAGCAGCTACGGGACGAACACTGAAGCTTTCTTT.

The rearrangement links TRBV7-3 to TRBJ2-3; D is possibly TRBD1 (6 bases). V shed 5 bases and J shed 3 bases, with 18 bases lying between them. Germline lookup yields CDR1 SGHTA and CDR2 FQGTGA. The CDR3 is 16 amino acids. The CDR3 sequence is CASSPRQGRDTDTQYF. The CDR3 DNA reads as TGTGCCAGCAGCCCCCGGCAGGGGAGAGATACAGATACGCAGTATTTT.

This clone occurred once. The rearrangement uses TRBV4-1 and TRBJ2-7, with TRBD2 matching 14 bases. This CDR3 region has 16 residues. Germline loops: CDR1 MGHRA, CDR2 YSYEKL. V gave up 5 bases and J gave up 4 bases; unmatched junction bases: 7. CDR3 DNA: TGCGCCAGCAGCGAGGAGGGACTAGCGGGGGTATACGAGCAGTACTTC. This codes for CASSEEGLAGVYEQYF.

This clone is termed medium-sized. This sequence joins TRBV19 and TRBJ2-1; D not resolved. Deletions cut 6 bases from V and 8 bases from J, with 20 bases between. The CDR3 has 15 residues. CDR1 and CDR2 (germline): LNHDA, SQIVND (reference sequence). CDR3 nucleotide sequence: TGTGCCAGTAGAGGGCCCCAGATGAAGGCGGATGAGCAGTTCTTC. Its translation is CASRGPQMKADEQFF.

V and J are TRBV19 and TRBJ2-1; 7 bases fit TRBD1. The junction had 5 bases not matched to a gene; V was cut back by 6 bases and J by 6 bases. The CDR3 covers 13 residues. Germline V gene sequence: CDR1 LNHDA, CDR2 SQIVND (reference sequence). The CDR3 DNA follows: TGTGCCAGTAGCCGAGGACAGGCCAATGAGCAGTTCTTC. Translating gives CASSRGQANEQFF.

The genes are TRBV2 and TRBJ1-6; no definite D call. Germline assignment: CDR1 SNHLY and CDR2 FYNNEI. Trimming left V 4 bases short and J 7 bases short, with 5 bases between. The CDR3 totals 12 residues. CDR3 nucleotides: TGTGCCAGCAGTGCCCCCAATTCACCCCTCCACTTT. Its protein product is CASSAPNSPLHF.

The sample holds a few counts of this clone. The chain joins TRBV29-1 to TRBJ2-7; D is perhaps TRBD1 (6 bases). The germline gives CDR1 SQVTM, CDR2 ANQGSEA. The germline V and J ends were trimmed by 3 bases and 5 bases, with 11 bases remaining between them. This CDR3 has 12 amino acids. CDR3 sequence reads: CSVEKTGHEQYF. The CDR3 DNA follows: TGCAGCGTTGAGAAAACAGGGCACGAGCAGTACTTC.

The chain joins TRBV27 to TRBJ2-1; 10 bases agree with TRBD2. With 7 bases clipped from V and 4 bases from J, the junction kept 1 base outside the gene matches. Germline-derived CDR1 and CDR2 are MNHEY and SMNVEV (reference sequence). The CDR3 runs 13 residues. CDR3 sequence (DNA): TGTGCCAGCACTAGCGGGGGTTACAATGAGCAGTTCTTC. This encodes CASTSGGYNEQFF.

CDR3 in amino acids: CSVEMAGTTYEQYF. The DNA of the CDR3 is TGCAGCGTTGAAATGGCCGGGACTACCTACGAGCAGTACTTC. The chain is built from TRBV29-1 and TRBJ2-7; 7 bases are a match to TRBD2. Germline assignment: CDR1 SQVTM and CDR2 ANQGSEA. The V and J ends lost 2 bases and 2 bases, in that order; junction bases with no gene match: 6. There are 14 residues in the CDR3.

V gene TRBV28 combines with J gene TRBJ1-5; TRBD1 matches 7 bases. This CDR3 spans 14 amino acids. V shed 6 bases and J 5 bases; nucleotides not matched to a gene: 7. Germline loops: CDR1 MDHEN, CDR2 SYDVKM. For the CDR3, the DNA is TGTGCCAGCAGGACTCCAGGGGGACATCAGCCCCAGCATTTT. It codes for CASRTPGGHQPQHF.

The genes are TRBV6-6 and TRBJ1-1; possible D gene TRBD1, 5 bases. V was shortened by 5 bases and J by 2 bases, with 12 bases between the two germline ends. This CDR3 spans 14 amino acids. Germline lookup yields CDR1 MNHNY and CDR2 SVGAGI (reference sequence). The CDR3: CASSPRGANTEAFF. The CDR3 DNA is TGTGCCAGCAGTCCCCGTGGGGCAAACACTGAAGCTTTCTTT.

This clone was counted a single time. This rearrangement joins TRBV7-9 to TRBJ1-1; D remains unclear. V dropped 2 bases and J dropped 0 bases, with 7 bases sitting between them. This CDR3 is built from 14 residues. Germline values: CDR1 SEHNR, CDR2 FQNEAQ (reference sequence). For the CDR3, the DNA is TGTGCCAGCAGCTTATCCACAGTGAACACTGAAGCTTTCTTT. Amino acids: CASSLSTVNTEAFF.

V usage is TRBV2 and J usage is TRBJ1-1; D uncertain. CDR1 is SNHLY and CDR2 is FYNNEI in the germline V gene. The CDR3 length is 13 residues. Between the trimmed V and J ends, which lost 4 bases and 4 bases, there was a span of 10 bases. For the CDR3, the DNA is TGTGCCAGCAGTGTGTCGGAGGGCACTGAAGCTTTCTTT. Translated, it gives CASSVSEGTEAFF.

The chain couples TRBV2 to TRBJ2-7, with a possible D match to TRBD2 (5 bases). Germline-derived CDR1 and CDR2 are SNHLY and FYNNEI. The CDR3 consists of 16 residues. Trimming pared 7 bases from V and 1 base from J, leaving 20 bases between. CDR3 amino acids: CASTNIGSFGSYEQYF. For the CDR3, the DNA is TGTGCCAGCACTAATATAGGGAGCTTTGGTTCCTACGAGCAGTACTTC.

This sequence joins TRBV28 and TRBJ2-5; no reliable D call. Per the germline V gene, CDR1 is MDHEN and CDR2 is SYDVKM. This CDR3 has 13 amino acids. Trimming stripped 6 bases from V and 4 bases from J, with 12 bases between. The CDR3 sequence: CASSPRTIETQYF. In nucleotides, the CDR3 is TGTGCCAGCAGCCCCCGGACGATAGAGACCCAGTACTTC.

The chain joins TRBV2 to TRBJ2-7, with D unresolved. Germline CDR1 is SNHLY and CDR2 is FYNNEI. Trimming stripped 8 bases from V and 3 bases from J, with 8 bases between. CDR3 size: 11 residues. CDR3 nucleotide sequence: TGTGCCAGCGGTCAGTACTACGAGCAGTACTTC. Its protein product is CASGQYYEQYF.

V usage is TRBV15 and J usage is TRBJ2-5; D remains unclear. From germline, CDR1 is LNHNV and CDR2 YYDKDF (reference sequence). The CDR3 consists of 12 residues. The V end was cut by 5 bases, the J end by 5 bases, with 9 bases between. CDR3 bases: TGTGCCACCAGCCTAAACGGGGAGACCCAGTACTTC. Its translation: CATSLNGETQYF.

This clone is a singleton in its sample. The chain carries TRBV7-2 and TRBJ2-3; D remains unclear. Germline V gives CDR1 SGHTA, CDR2 FQGNSA. The CDR3 extends over 15 amino acids. V was cut by 1 base and J by 4 bases, with 12 bases left in between. CDR3 DNA sequence: TGTGCCAGCAGCTTAGTCGTAGACCCGTCAGATACGCAGTATTTT. Its protein product is CASSLVVDPSDTQYF.

This chain links TRBV15 with TRBJ2-5; D unresolved. The CDR3 runs to 16 residues. V was cut by 5 bases and J by 5 bases, with 21 bases left in between. Germline V gene lookup returns CDR1 LNHNV and CDR2 YYDKDF (reference sequence). The CDR3, as DNA: TGTGCCACCAGCTCACGAGGTGTAACCTCCAGGGAGACCCAGTACTTC. It specifies CATSSRGVTSRETQYF.

This chain joins TRBV6-1 and TRBJ2-7, with D tentatively TRBD1 (7 bases). Per germline, CDR1 MNHNS and CDR2 SASEGT. The CDR3 has 16 amino acids. The V end was cut by 0 bases, the J end by 2 bases, with 14 bases between. In DNA form, the CDR3 reads TGTGCCAGCAGTGAAGCCGGAGGGGGCCTCGCCTACGAGCAGTACTTC. This translates into CASSEAGGGLAYEQYF.

V usage is TRBV18 and J usage is TRBJ1-3; possibly TRBD1 for D (5 bases). The CDR3 extends over 15 amino acids. Trimming shortened V by 5 bases and J by 4 bases, and 15 bases separated the two germline ends. CDR1 and CDR2 (germline): KGHSH, LQKENI. This CDR3 is CASSDTQGTGNTIYF. CDR3 in DNA: TGTGCCAGCTCAGATACTCAGGGAACGGGAAACACCATATATTTT.

This clone was detected only once. The chain's CDR3 is CASSSGGPLRADTQYF. The CDR3 DNA reads as TGTGCCAGCAGCTCGGGGGGGCCTCTGAGGGCAGATACGCAGTATTTT. This chain links TRBV5-4 with TRBJ2-3, with 8 bases aligning to TRBD2. The junction had 10 bases not matched to a gene; V was cut back by 3 bases and J by 4 bases. CDR1 and CDR2 (germline): SGHNT, YYREEE (reference sequence). This CDR3 is 16 amino acids long.